The clone carrying this TCR beta chain turned up a few times. Participants, 18 to 89 years old, spanned under 25 US areas. Authors' processing steps: Nucleated cell counts were estimated from reference gene primer amplification. Generated by immunoSEQ multiplex PCR, the TCRdb table keeps only in-frame clones and is missing some. V, J and clone size reflect that table, while D and trimming were determined from the DNA. The sample comprises 200,000 to 250,000 clones, roughly 90% of which are singletons, and 2.6% rests with the top ten. The record originates from a study of blood T cell repertoires in COVID-19. Study in general: Sources were T cells, B-cell-depleted T cells, or PBMCs; the material itself was cDNA or gDNA.

Germline CDR1 and CDR2: SEHNR and FQNEAQ (reference sequence). V lost 7 bases to trimming and J lost 6 bases, with 15 bases between them. The CDR3 loop spans 13 amino acids. The chain couples TRBV7-9 to TRBJ1-1, with D possibly being TRBD1 (5 bases). This TCR derives from a woman in her 30s with acute COVID-19. The sequenced sample was PBMCs or T cells enriched from blood (not recorded which). The CDR3 here is CASIGTVGSEAFF. In DNA form, the CDR3 reads TGTGCCAGCATCGGGACTGTCGGTTCTGAAGCTTTCTTT.